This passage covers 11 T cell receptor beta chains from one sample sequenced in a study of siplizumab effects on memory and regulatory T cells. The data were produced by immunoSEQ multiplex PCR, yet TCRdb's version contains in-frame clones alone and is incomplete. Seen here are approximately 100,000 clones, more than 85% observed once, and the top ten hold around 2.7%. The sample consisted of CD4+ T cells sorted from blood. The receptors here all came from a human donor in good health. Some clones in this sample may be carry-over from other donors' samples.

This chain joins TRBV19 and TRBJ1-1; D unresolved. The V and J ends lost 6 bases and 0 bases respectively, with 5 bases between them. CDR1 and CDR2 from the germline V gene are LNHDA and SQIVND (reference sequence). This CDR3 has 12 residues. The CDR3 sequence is CASRFMNTEAFF. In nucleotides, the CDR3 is TGTGCCAGTAGATTCATGAACACTGAAGCTTTCTTT.

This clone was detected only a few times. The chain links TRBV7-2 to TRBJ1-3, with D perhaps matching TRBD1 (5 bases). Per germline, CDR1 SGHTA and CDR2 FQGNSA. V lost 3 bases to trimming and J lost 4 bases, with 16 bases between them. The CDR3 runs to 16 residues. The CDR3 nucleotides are TGTGCCAGCAGCTTGGAGGGGCCTATCGGGGGAAACACCATATATTTT. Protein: CASSLEGPIGGNTIYF.

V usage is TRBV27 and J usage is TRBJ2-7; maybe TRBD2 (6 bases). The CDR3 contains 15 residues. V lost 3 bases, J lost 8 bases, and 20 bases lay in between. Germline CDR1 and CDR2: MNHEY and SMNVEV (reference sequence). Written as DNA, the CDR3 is TGTGCCAGCAGTTTTGGGGGACTTACAAGCGATCAGCAGTACTTC. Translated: CASSFGGLTSDQQYF.

In DNA, the CDR3 is TGTGCCAGCAGCTCACGCCGGGACAGGGAGGCTAACGGCTACACCTTC. It yields the protein CASSSRRDREANGYTF. The V and J genes are TRBV7-8 and TRBJ1-2; 9 positions match TRBD1. Germline assignment: CDR1 SGHVS and CDR2 FQNEAQ. This CDR3 comprises 16 residues. V was clipped by 4 bases and J by 8 bases; unmatched bases: 14. Drawing the rest from reference TRBV7-8 and TRBJ1-2, the complete variable domain is GAGVSQSPRYKVAKRGQDVALRCDPISGHVSLFWYQQALGQGPEFLTYFQNEAQLDKSGLPSDRFFAERPEGSVSTLKIQRTQQEDSAVYLCASSSRRDREANGYTFGSGTRLTVV.

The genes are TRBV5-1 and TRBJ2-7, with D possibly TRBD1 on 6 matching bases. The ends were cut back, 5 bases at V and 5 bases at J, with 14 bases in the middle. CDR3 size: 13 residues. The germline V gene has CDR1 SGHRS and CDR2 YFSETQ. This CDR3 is CASSRTGSHEQYF. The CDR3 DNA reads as TGCGCCAGCAGTAGAACAGGGAGCCACGAGCAGTACTTC.

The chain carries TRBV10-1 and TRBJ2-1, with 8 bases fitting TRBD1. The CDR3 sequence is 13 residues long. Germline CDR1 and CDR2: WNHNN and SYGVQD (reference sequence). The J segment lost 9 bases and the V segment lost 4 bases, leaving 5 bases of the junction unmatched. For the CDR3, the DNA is TGCGCCAGCAGTGTTCAGGGGGCGGTTGAGCAGTTCTTC. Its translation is CASSVQGAVEQFF.

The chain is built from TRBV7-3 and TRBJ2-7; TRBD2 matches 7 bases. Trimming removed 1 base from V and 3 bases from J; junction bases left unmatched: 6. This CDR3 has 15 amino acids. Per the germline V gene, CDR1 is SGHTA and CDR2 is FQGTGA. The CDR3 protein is CASSLRGLAVYEQYF. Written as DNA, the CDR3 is TGTGCCAGCAGCTTAAGAGGGCTAGCGGTCTACGAGCAGTACTTC.

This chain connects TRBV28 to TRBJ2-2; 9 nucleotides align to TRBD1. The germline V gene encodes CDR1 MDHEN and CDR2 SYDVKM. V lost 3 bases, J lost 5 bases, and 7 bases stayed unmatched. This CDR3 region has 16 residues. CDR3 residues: CASSLMGQGPTGELFF. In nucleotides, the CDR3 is TGTGCCAGCAGTTTGATGGGACAGGGCCCTACCGGGGAGCTGTTTTTT.

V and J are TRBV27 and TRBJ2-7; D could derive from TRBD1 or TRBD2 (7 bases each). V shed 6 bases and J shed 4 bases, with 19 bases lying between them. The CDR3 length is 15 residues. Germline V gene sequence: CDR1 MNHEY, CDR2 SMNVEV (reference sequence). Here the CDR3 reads CASRPQGGPMYEQYF. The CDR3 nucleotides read TGTGCCAGCAGGCCTCAGGGGGGGCCGATGTACGAGCAGTACTTC.

CDR3 bases: TGTGCCAGCAGCTTAACAGGGCTCGTCACAGATACGCAGTATTTT. Translation gives CASSLTGLVTDTQYF. The rearrangement joins TRBV7-9 to TRBJ2-3; D possibly corresponds to TRBD1 (6 bases). Looked up from germline, CDR1 is SEHNR and CDR2 is FQNEAQ (reference sequence). Trimming shortened V by 2 bases and J by 2 bases, and 11 bases separated the two germline ends. CDR3 length: 15 amino acids.

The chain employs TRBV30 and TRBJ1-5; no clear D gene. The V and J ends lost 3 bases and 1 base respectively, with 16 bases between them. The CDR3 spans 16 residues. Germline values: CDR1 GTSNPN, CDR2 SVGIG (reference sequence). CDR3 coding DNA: TGTGCCTGGAGCCCTACGGGTACTGGGAGCAATCAGCCCCAGCATTTT. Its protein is CAWSPTGTGSNQPQHF.